The clone carrying this TCR beta chain was observed a handful of times. The CDR3 is 15 amino acids. CDR1 and CDR2 from the germline V gene are MGHRA and YSYEKL. A second PCR of about 7 to 12 cycles used a sample-barcoded 5' primer and a J-beta primer mix. TCRdb re-called the 5' RACE reads through MiXCR, storing one row per CDR3 protein. The sample gives 1 million or so distinct CDR3 sequences, approximately 26% of which show up once; about 0.8% is in the top ten. This sample stems from a study of blood T cells in healthy people across ages. Total RNA extracted from each sample amounted to at least 5.5 micrograms. This sample was shared with a second study, whose subject was T cells of mothers and their children. That report adds: Each child gave a few million TCR beta CDR3 reads (each mother, over 9.5 million).

The specimen sequenced was blood. This TCR was sampled from a girl aged 2-10 years in good health. The V and J genes are TRBV4-1 and TRBJ2-5; no reliable D call. TRBJ2-1 matches the DNA end more closely, so the J call is doubtful. The CDR3: CASSQDGVASDEQFF. The CDR3 region has the DNA TGCGCCAGCAGCCAAGATGGGGTAGCCTCCGATGAGCAGTTCTTC.